The present T cell receptor (beta chain) was sequenced within a study of post-analysis software for immune sequencing data. Findings of the study overall: Normalized Chao1 diversity was significantly reduced in patients versus controls.

On this clonotype itself: What it binds is unknown.

The TCR beta cDNA libraries contained unique molecular identifiers. When about 0.9 to 11 million T cells were used, they gave 500,000 or so cDNA molecules. TCRdb re-analysed the PCR reads in MiXCR, keeping a single row per CDR3 protein. The repertoire has 820,000 or so distinct CDR3 sequences, roughly 50% of them found once; the top ten carry 4.6%. Sequencing was performed on blood. This receptor was identified in a girl aged 5 to 17 with multiple sclerosis.

The CDR3 loop is CSARDWDRGIGYEQYF. Written as DNA, the CDR3 is TGCAGTGCTAGAGATTGGGACAGGGGAATAGGTTACGAGCAGTACTTC. This rearrangement joins TRBV20-1 to TRBJ2-7; 10 nucleotides agree with TRBD1. The CDR3 has 16 residues. From germline, CDR1 is DFQATT and CDR2 SNEGSKA (reference sequence). J gave up 4 bases and V 0 bases, and 9 bases lay outside the gene matches.